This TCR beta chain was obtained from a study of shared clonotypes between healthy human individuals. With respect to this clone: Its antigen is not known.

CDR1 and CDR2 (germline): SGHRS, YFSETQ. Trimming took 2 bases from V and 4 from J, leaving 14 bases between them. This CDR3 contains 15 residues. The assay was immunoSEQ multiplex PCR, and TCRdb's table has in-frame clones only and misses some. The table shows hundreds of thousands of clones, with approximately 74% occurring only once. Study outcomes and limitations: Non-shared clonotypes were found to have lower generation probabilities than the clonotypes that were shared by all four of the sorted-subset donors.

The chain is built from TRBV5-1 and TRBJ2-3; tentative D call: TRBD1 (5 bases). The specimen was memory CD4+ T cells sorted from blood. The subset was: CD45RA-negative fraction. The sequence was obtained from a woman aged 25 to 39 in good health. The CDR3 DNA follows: TGCGCCAGCAGCTTCAGGCAGGGCGCCCCAGATACGCAGTATTTT. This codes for CASSFRQGAPDTQYF.